This T cell receptor beta chain appears in the sequencing data of a study of regulatory T cells in long-lasting Graves disease. General study results and limits: TRBV28, TRBJ1-2 and TRBJ2-5 were favored in persistent disease. TCR diversity was lower in persistent Graves' patients than in newly diagnosed ones.

Time point denoted: persistent/refractory GD, antithyroid drugs over 5 years with positive TRAb. Isolated PBMC RNA provided the starting material for the TCR library. This clonotype came up many times. Its antigen is not identified. The germline gives CDR1 SGHTA, CDR2 FQGNSA. Deletions cut 3 bases from V and 5 bases from J, with 10 bases between. The CDR3 contains 13 residues. For TCR beta, libraries came from iRepertoire HTBI primers and Arm-PCR of CDR3 regions. TCRdb reanalysed the multiplex PCR reads using MiXCR and keeps one entry per CDR3 protein. The table has roughly 500,000 distinct CDR3 sequences, around 20% seen once.

Here the sequenced sample was peripheral blood mononuclear cells (PBMCs), taken when the disease was refractory, from a patient treated with antithyroid drugs. The sequence came from a female donor with Graves disease. The V and J genes are TRBV7-2 and TRBJ2-5; D might be TRBD1 (6 bases). The CDR3 DNA reads TGTGCCAGCAGCTTCACAGGGTTGGAGACCCAGTACTTC. Amino acids: CASSFTGLETQYF. The full variable domain, in which reference TRBV7-2 and TRBJ2-5 provide the parts outside the CDR3, is GAGVSQSPSNKVTEKGKDVELRCDPISGHTALYWYRQSLGQGLEFLIYFQGNSAPDKSGLPSDRFSAERTGGSVSTLTIQRTQQEDSAVYLCASSFTGLETQYFGPGTRLLVL.